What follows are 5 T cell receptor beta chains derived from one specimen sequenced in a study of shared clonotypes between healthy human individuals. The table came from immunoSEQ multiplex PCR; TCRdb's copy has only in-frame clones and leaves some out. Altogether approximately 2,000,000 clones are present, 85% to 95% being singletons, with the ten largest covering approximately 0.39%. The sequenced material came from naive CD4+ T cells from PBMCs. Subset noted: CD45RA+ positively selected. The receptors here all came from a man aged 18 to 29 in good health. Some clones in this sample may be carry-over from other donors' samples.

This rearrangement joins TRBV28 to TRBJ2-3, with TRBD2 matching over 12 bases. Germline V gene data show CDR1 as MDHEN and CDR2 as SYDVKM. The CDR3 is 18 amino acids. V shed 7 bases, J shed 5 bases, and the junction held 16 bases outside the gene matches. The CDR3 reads CASTPSPGLAGGEDTQYF. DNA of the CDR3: TGTGCCAGCACCCCATCCCCGGGGCTAGCGGGAGGGGAAGATACGCAGTATTTT.

CDR3 DNA sequence: TGTGCCAGCAGTCGTCAGGGGCTTGGCTACACCTTC. Translating it yields CASSRQGLGYTF. The rearrangement uses TRBV7-9 and TRBJ1-2, with a weak D call TRBD1 (6 bases). The CDR3 runs 12 residues. Trimming cost V 6 bases and J 7 bases, with 12 bases left between them. CDR1 and CDR2 (germline): SEHNR, FQNEAQ (reference sequence).

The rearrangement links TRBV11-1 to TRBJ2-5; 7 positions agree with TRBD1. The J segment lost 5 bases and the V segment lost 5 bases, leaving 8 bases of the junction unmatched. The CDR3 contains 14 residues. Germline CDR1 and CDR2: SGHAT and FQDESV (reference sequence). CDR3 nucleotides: TGTGCCAGCAGCCACGGGACAGCTTGGGAGACCCAGTACTTC. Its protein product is CASSHGTAWETQYF.

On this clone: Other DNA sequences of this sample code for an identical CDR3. The CDR3 nucleotides read TGTGCCAGCACCGGCTACAATGAGCAGTTCTTC. This encodes CASTGYNEQFF. V is TRBV2 and J is TRBJ2-1; D ambiguous. This CDR3 has 11 residues. Germline CDR1 is SNHLY and CDR2 is FYNNEI. Between the trimmed V and J ends, which lost 7 bases and 3 bases, there was a span of 4 bases. The variable domain in full, with the rest retrieved from reference TRBV2 and TRBJ2-1, is EPEVTQTPSHQVTQMGQEVILRCVPISNHLYFYWYRQILGQKVEFLVSFYNNEISEKSEIFDDQFSVERPDGSNFTLKIRSTKLEDSAMYFCASTGYNEQFFGPGTRLTVL.

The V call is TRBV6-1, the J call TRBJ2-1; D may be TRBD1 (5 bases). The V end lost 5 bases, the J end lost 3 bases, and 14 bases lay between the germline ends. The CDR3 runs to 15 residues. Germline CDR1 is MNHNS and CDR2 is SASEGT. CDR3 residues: CASSLLGGHYNEQFF. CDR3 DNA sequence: TGTGCCAGCAGTCTCTTGGGCGGACACTACAATGAGCAGTTCTTC.